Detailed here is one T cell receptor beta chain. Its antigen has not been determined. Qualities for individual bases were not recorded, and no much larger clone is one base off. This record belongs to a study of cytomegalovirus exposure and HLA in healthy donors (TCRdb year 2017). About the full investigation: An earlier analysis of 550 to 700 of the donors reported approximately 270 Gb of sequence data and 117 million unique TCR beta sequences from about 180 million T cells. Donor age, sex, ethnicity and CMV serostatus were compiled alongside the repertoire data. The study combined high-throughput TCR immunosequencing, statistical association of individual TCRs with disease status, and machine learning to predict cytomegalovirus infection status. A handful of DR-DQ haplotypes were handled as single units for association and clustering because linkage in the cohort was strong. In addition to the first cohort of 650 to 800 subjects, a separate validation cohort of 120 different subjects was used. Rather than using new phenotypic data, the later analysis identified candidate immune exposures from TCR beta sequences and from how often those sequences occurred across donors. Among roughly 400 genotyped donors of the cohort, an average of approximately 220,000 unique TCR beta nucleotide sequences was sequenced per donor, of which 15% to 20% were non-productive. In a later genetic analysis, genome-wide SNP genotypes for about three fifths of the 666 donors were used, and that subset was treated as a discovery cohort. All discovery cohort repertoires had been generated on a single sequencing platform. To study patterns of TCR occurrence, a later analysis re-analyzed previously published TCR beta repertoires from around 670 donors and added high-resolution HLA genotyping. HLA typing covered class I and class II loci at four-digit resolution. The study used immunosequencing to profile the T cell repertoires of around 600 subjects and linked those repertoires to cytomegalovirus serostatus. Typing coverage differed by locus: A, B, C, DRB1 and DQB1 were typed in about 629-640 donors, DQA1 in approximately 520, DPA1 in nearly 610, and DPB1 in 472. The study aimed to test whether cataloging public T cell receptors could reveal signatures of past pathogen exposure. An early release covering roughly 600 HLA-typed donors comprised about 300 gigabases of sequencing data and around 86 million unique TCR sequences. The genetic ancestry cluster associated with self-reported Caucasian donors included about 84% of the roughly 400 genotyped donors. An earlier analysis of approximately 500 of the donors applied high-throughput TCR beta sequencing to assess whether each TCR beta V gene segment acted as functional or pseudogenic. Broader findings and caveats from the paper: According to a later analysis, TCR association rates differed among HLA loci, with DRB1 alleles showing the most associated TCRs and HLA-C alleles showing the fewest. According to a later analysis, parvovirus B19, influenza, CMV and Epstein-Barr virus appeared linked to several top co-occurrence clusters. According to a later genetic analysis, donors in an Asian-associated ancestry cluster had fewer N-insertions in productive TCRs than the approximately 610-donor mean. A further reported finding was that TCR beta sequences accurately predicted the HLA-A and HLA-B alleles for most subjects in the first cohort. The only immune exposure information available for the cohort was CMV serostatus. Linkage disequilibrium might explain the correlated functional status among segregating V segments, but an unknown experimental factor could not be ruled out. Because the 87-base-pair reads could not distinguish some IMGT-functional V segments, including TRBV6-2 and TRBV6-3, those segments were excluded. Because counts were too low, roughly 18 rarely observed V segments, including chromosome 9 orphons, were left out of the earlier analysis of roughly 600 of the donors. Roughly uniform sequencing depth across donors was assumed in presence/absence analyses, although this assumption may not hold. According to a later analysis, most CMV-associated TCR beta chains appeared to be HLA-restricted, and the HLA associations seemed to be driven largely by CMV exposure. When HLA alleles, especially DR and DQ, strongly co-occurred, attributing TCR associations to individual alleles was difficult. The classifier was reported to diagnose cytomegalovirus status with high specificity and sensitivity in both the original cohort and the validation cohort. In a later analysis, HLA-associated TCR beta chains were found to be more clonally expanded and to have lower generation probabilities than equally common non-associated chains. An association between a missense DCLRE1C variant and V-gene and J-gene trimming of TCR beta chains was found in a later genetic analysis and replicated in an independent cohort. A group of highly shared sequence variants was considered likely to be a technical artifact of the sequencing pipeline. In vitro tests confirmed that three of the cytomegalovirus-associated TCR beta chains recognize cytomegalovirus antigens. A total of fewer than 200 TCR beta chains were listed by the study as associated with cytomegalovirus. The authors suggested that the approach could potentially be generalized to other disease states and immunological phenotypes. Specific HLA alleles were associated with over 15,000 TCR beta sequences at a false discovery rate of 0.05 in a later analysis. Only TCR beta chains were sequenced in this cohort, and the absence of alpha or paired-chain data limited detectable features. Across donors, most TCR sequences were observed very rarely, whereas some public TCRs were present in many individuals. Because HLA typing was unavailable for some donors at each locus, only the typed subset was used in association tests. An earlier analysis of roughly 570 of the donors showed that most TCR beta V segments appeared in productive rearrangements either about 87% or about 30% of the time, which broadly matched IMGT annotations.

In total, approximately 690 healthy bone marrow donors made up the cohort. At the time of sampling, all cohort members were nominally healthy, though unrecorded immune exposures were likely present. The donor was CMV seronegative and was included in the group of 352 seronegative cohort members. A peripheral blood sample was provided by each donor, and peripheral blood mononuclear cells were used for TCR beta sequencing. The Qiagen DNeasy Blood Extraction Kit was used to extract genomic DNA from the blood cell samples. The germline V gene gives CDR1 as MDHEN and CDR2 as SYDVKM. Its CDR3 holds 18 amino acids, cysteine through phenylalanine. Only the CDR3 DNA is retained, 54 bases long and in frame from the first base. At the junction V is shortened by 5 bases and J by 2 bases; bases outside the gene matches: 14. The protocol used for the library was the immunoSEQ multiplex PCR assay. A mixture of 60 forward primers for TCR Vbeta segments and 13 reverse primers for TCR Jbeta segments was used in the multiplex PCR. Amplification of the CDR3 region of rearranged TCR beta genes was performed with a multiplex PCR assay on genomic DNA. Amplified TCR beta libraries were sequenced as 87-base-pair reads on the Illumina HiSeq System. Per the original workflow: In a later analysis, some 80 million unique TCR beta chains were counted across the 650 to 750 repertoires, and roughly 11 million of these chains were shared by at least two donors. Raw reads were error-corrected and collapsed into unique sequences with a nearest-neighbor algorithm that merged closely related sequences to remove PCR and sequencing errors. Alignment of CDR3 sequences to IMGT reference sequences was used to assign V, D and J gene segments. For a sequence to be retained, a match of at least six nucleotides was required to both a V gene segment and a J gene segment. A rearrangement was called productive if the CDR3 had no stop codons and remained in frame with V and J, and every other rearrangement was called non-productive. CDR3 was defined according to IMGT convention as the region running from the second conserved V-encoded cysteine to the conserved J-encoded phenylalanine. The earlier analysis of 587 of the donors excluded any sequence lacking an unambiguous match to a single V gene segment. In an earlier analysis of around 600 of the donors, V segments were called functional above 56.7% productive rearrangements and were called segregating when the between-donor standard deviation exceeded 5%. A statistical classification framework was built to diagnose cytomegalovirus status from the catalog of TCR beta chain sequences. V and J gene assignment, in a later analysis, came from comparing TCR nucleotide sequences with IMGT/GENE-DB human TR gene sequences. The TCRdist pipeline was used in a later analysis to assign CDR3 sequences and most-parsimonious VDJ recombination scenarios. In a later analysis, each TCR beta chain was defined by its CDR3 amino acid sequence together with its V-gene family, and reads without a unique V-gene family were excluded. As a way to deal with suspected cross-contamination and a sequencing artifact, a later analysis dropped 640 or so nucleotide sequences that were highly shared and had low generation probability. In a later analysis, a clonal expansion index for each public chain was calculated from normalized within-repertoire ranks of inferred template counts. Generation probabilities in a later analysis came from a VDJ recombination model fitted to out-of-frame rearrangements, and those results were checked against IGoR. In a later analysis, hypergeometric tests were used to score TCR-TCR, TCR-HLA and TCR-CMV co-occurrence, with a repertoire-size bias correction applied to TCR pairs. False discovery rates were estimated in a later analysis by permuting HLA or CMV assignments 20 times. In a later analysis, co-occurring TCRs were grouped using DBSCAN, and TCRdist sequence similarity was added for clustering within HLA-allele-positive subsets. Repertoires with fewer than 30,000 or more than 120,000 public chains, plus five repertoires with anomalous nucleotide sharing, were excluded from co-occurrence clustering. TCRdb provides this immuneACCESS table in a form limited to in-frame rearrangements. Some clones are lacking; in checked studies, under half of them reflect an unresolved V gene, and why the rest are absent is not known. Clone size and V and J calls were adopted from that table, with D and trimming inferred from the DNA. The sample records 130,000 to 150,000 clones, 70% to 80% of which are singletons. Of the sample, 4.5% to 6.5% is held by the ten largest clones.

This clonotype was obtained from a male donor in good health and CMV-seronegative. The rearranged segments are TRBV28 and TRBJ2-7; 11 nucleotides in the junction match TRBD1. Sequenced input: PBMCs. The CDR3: CASSPLMGQGERTYEQYF. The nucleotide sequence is TGTGCCAGCAGTCCATTGATGGGACAGGGGGAGAGAACCTACGAGCAGTACTTC.